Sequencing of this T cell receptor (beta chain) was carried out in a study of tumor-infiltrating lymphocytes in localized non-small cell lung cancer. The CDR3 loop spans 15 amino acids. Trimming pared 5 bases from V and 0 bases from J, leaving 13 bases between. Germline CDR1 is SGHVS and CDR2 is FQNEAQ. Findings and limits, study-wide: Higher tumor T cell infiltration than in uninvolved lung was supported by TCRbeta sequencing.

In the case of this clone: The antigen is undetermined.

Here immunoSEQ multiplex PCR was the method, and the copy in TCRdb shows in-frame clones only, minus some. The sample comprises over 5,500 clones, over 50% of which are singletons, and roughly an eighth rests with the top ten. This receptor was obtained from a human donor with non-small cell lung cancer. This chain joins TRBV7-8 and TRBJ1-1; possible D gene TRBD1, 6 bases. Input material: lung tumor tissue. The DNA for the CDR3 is TGTGCCAGCAGCGTAGAGGGACACGTGAACACTGAAGCTTTCTTT. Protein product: CASSVEGHVNTEAFF.